One and the same sample provided the 6 T cell receptor beta chains below, sequenced in a study of neoadjuvant anti-PD-1 for oral cavity cancer. Time point noted: after neoadjuvant nivolumab, at surgical resection. TCRdb keeps only in-frame clones here, not all; method: immunoSEQ multiplex PCR. The sample includes about 68,000 clones, 70% to 90% seen only once; the top ten take around 3.7%. Here the sequenced sample was PBMCs, taken after nivolumab (anti-PD-1) treatment. The receptors stem from a person aged 40 to 85 with oral cavity squamous cell carcinoma.

The chain recombines TRBV10-3 with TRBJ2-4; D gene unclear. The CDR3 contains 12 residues. The germline V and J ends were trimmed by 2 bases and 9 bases, with 8 bases remaining between them. CDR1 ENHRY and CDR2 SYGVKD come from the germline V gene. CDR3 residues: CAISEDIGIQYF. The CDR3 DNA is TGTGCCATCAGTGAGGATATAGGCATTCAGTACTTC.

This clone was observed a single time. The chain recombines TRBV7-9 with TRBJ1-3; 9 bases match TRBD1. The V and J ends lost 5 bases and 5 bases, in that order; junction bases with no gene match: 7. This CDR3 spans 15 amino acids. Germline CDR1 and CDR2: SEHNR and FQNEAQ (reference sequence). The CDR3 DNA sequence: TGTGCCAGCAGCCCAACTGACAGGGGGAGAAACACCATATATTTT. Translating it yields CASSPTDRGRNTIYF.

This chain connects TRBV30 to TRBJ1-1; a possible D gene is TRBD1 (5 bases). V lost 1 base and J lost 2, with 8 bases in between. The CDR3 is made up of 13 amino acids. Germline V CDR1 and CDR2: GTSNPN, SVGIG (reference sequence). DNA of the CDR3: TGTGCCTGGAGTGGCAGGGTTAACACTGAAGCTTTCTTT. This encodes CAWSGRVNTEAFF.

V gene TRBV10-1 combines with J gene TRBJ2-2, with 8 bases matching TRBD1. Trimming removed 1 base from V and 4 bases from J; junction bases left unmatched: 5. Germline CDR1 WNHNN, CDR2 SYGVQD (reference sequence). The CDR3 runs 16 residues. CDR3 DNA: TGCGCCAGCAGTGAGTGGCAGGGGGCTGGCACCGGGGAGCTGTTTTTT. It yields the protein CASSEWQGAGTGELFF.

The rearrangement joins TRBV19 to TRBJ2-1; 7 nucleotides agree with TRBD2. Germline V gene data show CDR1 as LNHDA and CDR2 as SQIVND (reference sequence). CDR3 length: 14 residues. V shed 6 bases, J shed 1 base, and the junction held 3 bases outside the gene matches. The CDR3 bases are TGTGCCAGTAGGTTTAGCGGGTCCTACAATGAGCAGTTCTTC. The encoded protein is CASRFSGSYNEQFF.

The J gene is TRBJ2-3, the V gene TRBV28; 16 bases align to TRBD2. Trimming took 6 bases from V and 3 from J; bases not matched to a gene: 9. Germline V gene data show CDR1 as MDHEN and CDR2 as SYDVKM. The CDR3 sequence is 18 residues long. This chain's CDR3 is CASRRGLAGGPWTDTQYF. The DNA for the CDR3 is TGTGCCAGCAGGAGGGGACTAGCGGGAGGGCCGTGGACAGATACGCAGTATTTT.